This T cell receptor (beta chain) is drawn from a study of brain T cells in children with intractable seizures. Study-wide results and caveats: Only CDR3 sequence similarity suggested viral specificity, without known HCMV serostatus.

Note on this clone: What it recognizes is unknown.

This CDR3 region has 14 residues. V lost 1 base, J lost 5 bases, and 8 bases lay in between. CDR1 is SNHLY, CDR2 FYNNEI, per germline. Assay: immunoSEQ multiplex PCR; the TCRdb copy retains only in-frame clones and omits some. In the table there are 65,000 to 85,000 clones, more than 85% of which are singletons. The sample consisted of peripheral blood, taken at surgery. The chain carries TRBV2 and TRBJ1-4, with D unresolved. The TCR originated in a boy younger than two with tuberous sclerosis and intractable seizures. CDR3: CASSEVAVNEKLFF. DNA for the CDR3: TGTGCCAGCAGTGAAGTGGCGGTCAATGAAAAACTGTTTTTT.